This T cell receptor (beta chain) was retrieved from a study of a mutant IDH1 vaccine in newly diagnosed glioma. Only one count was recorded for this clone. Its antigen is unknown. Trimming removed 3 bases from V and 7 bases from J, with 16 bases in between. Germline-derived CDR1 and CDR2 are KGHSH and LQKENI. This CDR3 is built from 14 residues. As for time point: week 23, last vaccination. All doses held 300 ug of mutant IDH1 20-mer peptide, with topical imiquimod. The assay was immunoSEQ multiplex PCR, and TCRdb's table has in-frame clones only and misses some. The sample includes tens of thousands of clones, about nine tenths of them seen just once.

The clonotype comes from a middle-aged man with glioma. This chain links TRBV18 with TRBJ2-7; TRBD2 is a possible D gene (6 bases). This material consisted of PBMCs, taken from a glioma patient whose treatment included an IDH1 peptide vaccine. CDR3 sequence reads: CASSPPDPGGEQYF. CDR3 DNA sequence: TGTGCCAGCTCACCCCCGGACCCCGGGGGAGAGCAGTACTTC.